This TCR beta chain was recorded in a study of shared clonotypes between healthy human individuals. Germline values: CDR1 SGHNT, CDR2 YYREEE (reference sequence). The CDR3 runs 12 residues. V lost 4 bases and J 6 bases, leaving 11 bases between the germline ends. Naivety among CD8 cells was defined by CD45RO negativity and positive CCR7 selection, thereby excluding terminally differentiated effector memory CD45RA+ cells. Under the authors' procedure: ImmunoSEQ supplied junction-only sequences lacking quality scores, so filtering was different. Assay used: immunoSEQ multiplex PCR; TCRdb lists only in-frame clones, some missing. D and trimming were read from the DNA, whereas the V and J calls and clone size are those reported in that table. The sample lists around 2.1 million clones, 85% to 95% occurring once.

The clonotype comes from a man between 18 and 29 years old in good health. Some clones in this sample may be carry-over from other donors' samples. The J gene is TRBJ2-7, the V gene TRBV5-4; unclear D gene. The sample taken for sequencing was naive CD8+ T cells from PBMCs. The CDR3 nucleotides read TGTGCCAGCAGCACCGCCGCCTCCGAGCAGTACTTC. As protein: CASSTAASEQYF.